The clone carrying this TCR beta chain has a handful of counts. The data were taken from a study of regulatory T cells in long-lasting Graves disease. Documented time point: newly diagnosed GD, antithyroid drugs for less than 3 months. With RNA extracted from PBMCs as input, the TCR library was made. Recruitment took place at an endocrinology department in Xi'an, China. In building TCR beta libraries, iRepertoire HTBI primers were used together with Arm-PCR of CDR3 regions. TCRdb redid the calling of the multiplex PCR reads with MiXCR, one entry per CDR3 protein. Among about 540,000 distinct CDR3 sequences, roughly 14% were seen once, and the ten largest hold 10%. Germline CDR1 is SQVTM and CDR2 is ANQGSEA. The CDR3 covers 13 residues. V shed 4 bases and J shed 5 bases, with 14 bases lying between them. Another study also made use of these data, one on T cells in Graves' hyperthyroidism and ophthalmopathy.

The rearrangement links TRBV29-1 to TRBJ2-5, with D possibly being TRBD2 (5 bases). This TCR came from a man aged 25-40 years with Graves disease. The sample in question was peripheral blood mononuclear cells (PBMCs), obtained at new diagnosis, from a patient treated with antithyroid drugs. This CDR3 reads CSVALRLIETQYF. DNA for the CDR3: TGCAGCGTTGCTTTGCGACTAATTGAGACCCAGTACTTC. The whole variable domain, filled in from reference TRBV29-1 and TRBJ2-5, reads SAVISQKPSRDICQRGTSLTIQCQVDSQVTMMFWYRQQPGQSLTLIATANQGSEATYESGFVIDKFPISRPNLTFSTLTVSNMSPEDSSIYLCSVALRLIETQYFGPGTRLLVL.